These T cell receptor beta chains were read from a single sample in a study of tumor-infiltrating lymphocytes in primary liver carcinoma. MiXCR, applied by TCRdb to the multiplex PCR reads, yields one record per CDR3 protein. Of about 99,000 distinct CDR3 sequences in the sample, 55% to 70% are singletons; the top ten hold more than 8%. Specimen: liver tumor tissue from sampling region 5. Receptors originate from a woman aged 55 to 70 with primary liver carcinoma and hepatitis B virus infection. The CDR3 runs from the conserved cysteine through the conserved F or W. D genes are given only for firm matches. Not every row has a clone size; where given, it reads once, few, many or a size class.

D gene: -; clone size: -; J gene: TRBJ1-4; V gene: TRBV4-1; CDR3 protein: CASSLGMRPADSNEKLFF; CDR3 DNA: TGCGCCAGCAGCCTAGGAATGAGGCCGGCGGACTCGAATGAAAAACTGTTTTTT
D gene: -; clone size: -; J gene: TRBJ2-1; V gene: TRBV11-2; CDR3 protein: CVSSLGMSAPSYNEQSF; CDR3 DNA: TGTGTCAGCAGTTTAGGAATGTCTGCACCCTCCTACAATGAGCAGTCCTTC
D gene: -; clone size: -; J gene: TRBJ2-2; V gene: TRBV11-2; CDR3 protein: CASSLDSSGELFF; CDR3 DNA: TGTGCCAGCAGTTTAGACTCTTCCGGGGAGCTGTTTTTT
D gene: TRBD1; clone size: -; J gene: TRBJ2-7; V gene: TRBV29-1; CDR3 protein: CSATRTGRSYEQYF; CDR3 DNA: TGCAGCGCAACTCGGACAGGACGCTCCTACGAGCAGTACTTC
D gene: TRBD2; clone size: -; J gene: TRBJ2-4; V gene: TRBV28; CDR3 protein: CASSQDYSGIAKNIHYF; CDR3 DNA: TGTGCCAGCAGCCAGGATTATAGCGGGATAGCCAAAAACATTCACTACTTC
D gene: -; clone size: -; J gene: TRBJ1-2; V gene: TRBV6-5; CDR3 protein: CASSLGRNYDYTF; CDR3 DNA: TGTGCCAGCAGCTTGGGACGGAACTATGACTACACCTTC
D gene: -; clone size: -; J gene: TRBJ1-5; V gene: TRBV6-5; CDR3 protein: CASSYLPPGQGTRQPQHF; CDR3 DNA: TGTGCCAGCAGTTACCTCCCTCCGGGTCAGGGGACACGACAGCCCCAGCATTTT
D gene: TRBD1; clone size: -; J gene: TRBJ1-4; V gene: TRBV11-2; CDR3 protein: CASSSTGTILATNEKLFF; CDR3 DNA: TGTGCCAGCAGTTCGACAGGGACCATTCTAGCAACTAATGAAAAACTGTTTTTT
D gene: -; clone size: -; J gene: TRBJ2-1; V gene: TRBV11-2; CDR3 protein: CASSPDPRHREQFF; CDR3 DNA: TGTGCCAGCAGTCCGGACCCGAGGCACAGGGAGCAGTTCTTC
D gene: TRBD2; clone size: once; J gene: TRBJ2-5; V gene: TRBV11-2; CDR3 protein: CAGCPTSVQETQCF; CDR3 DNA: TGTGCCGGCTGCCCCACTAGCGTCCAAGAGACCCAGTGCTTC
D gene: -; clone size: -; J gene: TRBJ2-3; V gene: TRBV6-1; CDR3 protein: CVSSVSWDGRTQYF; CDR3 DNA: TGTGTCAGCAGTGTTTCATGGGATGGAAGGACGCAGTATTTT
D gene: -; clone size: -; J gene: TRBJ1-1; V gene: TRBV6-6; CDR3 protein: CASSFWLYSTEAFF; CDR3 DNA: TGTGCCAGCAGTTTTTGGCTTTATAGCACTGAAGCTTTCTTT
D gene: TRBD2; clone size: -; J gene: TRBJ2-1; V gene: TRBV24-1; CDR3 protein: CATSATDGGSYDEQLF; CDR3 DNA: TGTGCCACCAGTGCCACCGACGGCGGGAGTTACGATGAGCAGTTATTC
D gene: -; clone size: -; J gene: TRBJ1-1; V gene: TRBV6-5; CDR3 protein: CVSTYGTEASF; CDR3 DNA: TGTGTCAGCACCTACGGGACCGAAGCTTCCTTT
D gene: -; clone size: -; J gene: TRBJ2-1; V gene: TRBV11-2; CDR3 protein: CASSLALMPSF; CDR3 DNA: TGTGCCAGCAGCTTAGCTTTGATGCCGTCCTTC
D gene: -; clone size: once; J gene: TRBJ2-3; V gene: TRBV11-3; CDR3 protein: CAGSFRTGTVTQYF; CDR3 DNA: TGTGCAGGCAGCTTCCGGACGGGCACAGTTACGCAGTATTTT
D gene: TRBD2; clone size: -; J gene: TRBJ2-5; V gene: TRBV11-3; CDR3 protein: CASSLGELAVPLTFQETQHF; CDR3 DNA: TGTGCCAGCAGCTTAGGGGAACTAGCGGTGCCCCTCACCTTCCAAGAGACCCAGCACTTC
D gene: -; clone size: -; J gene: TRBJ2-5; V gene: TRBV28; CDR3 protein: CASSRWAEETQYF; CDR3 DNA: TGTGCCAGCAGTCGGTGGGCTGAAGAGACCCAGTACTTC
D gene: TRBD2; clone size: -; J gene: TRBJ2-7; V gene: TRBV12-3/TRBV12-4; CDR3 protein: CASRKAGGSNKQYF; CDR3 DNA: TGTGCCAGCAGGAAGGCGGGAGGGAGCAACAAGCAGTACTTC
D gene: TRBD2; clone size: -; J gene: TRBJ2-7; V gene: TRBV29-1; CDR3 protein: CSVGSGSSYNEQYF; CDR3 DNA: TGCAGCGTTGGTAGCGGGAGCTCCTACAACGAGCAGTACTTC
D gene: -; clone size: once; J gene: TRBJ2-1; V gene: TRBV11-2; CDR3 protein: CDSSWTCGGEQFF; CDR3 DNA: TGTGACAGCAGCTGGACCTGCGGTGGTGAGCAGTTCTTC
D gene: -; clone size: -; J gene: TRBJ2-4; V gene: TRBV7-9; CDR3 protein: CASSLGVVGDIQYF; CDR3 DNA: TGTGCCAGCAGCTTAGGGGTCGTCGGCGACATTCAGTACTTC
D gene: -; clone size: -; J gene: TRBJ1-1; V gene: TRBV11-1; CDR3 protein: CVSSWGRDAFF; CDR3 DNA: TGTGTCAGCAGTTGGGGCAGGGATGCTTTCTTT
D gene: TRBD1; clone size: -; J gene: TRBJ2-1; V gene: TRBV29-1; CDR3 protein: CSVWGQSSDEQFF; CDR3 DNA: TGCAGCGTTTGGGGACAGTCTTCGGATGAGCAGTTCTTC
D gene: -; clone size: medium-sized; J gene: TRBJ2-3; V gene: TRBV5-6; CDR3 protein: CASSRRAITDTQYF; CDR3 DNA: TGTGCCAGCAGCCGGAGGGCGATTACAGATACGCAGTATTTT
D gene: TRBD1; clone size: -; J gene: TRBJ2-7; V gene: TRBV11-2; CDR3 protein: CASNWDRVGHEQYF; CDR3 DNA: TGTGCCAGCAACTGGGACAGGGTAGGGCACGAGCAGTACTTC
D gene: TRBD2; clone size: -; J gene: TRBJ2-1; V gene: TRBV11-3; CDR3 protein: CASSAGQGELAGGFNVQSF; CDR3 DNA: TGTGCCAGCAGCGCCGGACAGGGGGAACTAGCGGGAGGATTCAATGTGCAGTCCTTC
D gene: TRBD1; clone size: -; J gene: TRBJ2-1; V gene: TRBV11-2; CDR3 protein: CGSSLTHGQVYRGGQFF; CDR3 DNA: TGTGGCAGCAGCTTAACCCACGGACAGGTGTACAGGGGTGGGCAGTTCTTC
D gene: -; clone size: medium-sized; J gene: TRBJ1-1; V gene: TRBV11-3; CDR3 protein: CASSSRQRHEAFF; CDR3 DNA: TGTGCCAGCAGCTCACGACAGAGGCATGAAGCTTTCTTT
D gene: TRBD1; clone size: -; J gene: TRBJ2-2; V gene: TRBV7-9; CDR3 protein: CASRNTGGAPGELFF; CDR3 DNA: TGTGCCAGCAGGAATACAGGGGGCGCACCCGGGGAGCTGTTTTTT
D gene: -; clone size: -; J gene: TRBJ1-6; V gene: TRBV11-2; CDR3 protein: CTSSNRRSEQGPLHF; CDR3 DNA: TGTACCAGCAGCAATAGGAGGAGCGAGCAGGGGCCCCTCCACTTT
D gene: -; clone size: many; J gene: TRBJ1-1; V gene: TRBV12-3/TRBV12-4; CDR3 protein: CASSYNGLGGAFF; CDR3 DNA: TGTGCCAGCAGTTATAACGGGTTGGGGGGGGCTTTCTTT
D gene: TRBD2; clone size: -; J gene: TRBJ2-3; V gene: TRBV11-3; CDR3 protein: CASSPGLAGGNTDTQYF; CDR3 DNA: TGTGCTAGCAGCCCGGGACTAGCGGGCGGTAACACAGATACGCAATATTTT
D gene: -; clone size: -; J gene: TRBJ2-3; V gene: TRBV11-2; CDR3 protein: CASGSARVGDTQYF; CDR3 DNA: TGTGCCAGCGGCTCCGCGAGAGTAGGGGATACGCAGTATTTT
D gene: TRBD2; clone size: few; J gene: TRBJ2-2; V gene: TRBV28; CDR3 protein: CASRLGRAVTGELFF; CDR3 DNA: TGTGCCAGCAGACTAGGGAGGGCCGTTACCGGGGAGCTGTTTTTT
D gene: TRBD1; clone size: -; J gene: TRBJ2-3; V gene: TRBV29-1; CDR3 protein: CSVEDRTLTDTQYF; CDR3 DNA: TGTAGCGTCGAGGACAGGACCCTCACAGATACGCAGTATTTT
D gene: -; clone size: -; J gene: TRBJ2-2; V gene: TRBV29-1; CDR3 protein: CSVTGHSGGKLFF; CDR3 DNA: TGCAGTGTCACGGGGCACTCGGGTGGGAAGCTGTTTTTT
D gene: -; clone size: few; J gene: TRBJ2-7; V gene: TRBV11-2; CDR3 protein: CASNLDPGHTSEQYF; CDR3 DNA: TGTGCCAGCAATTTAGACCCAGGCCATACATCCGAGCAGTACTTC
D gene: -; clone size: -; J gene: TRBJ1-2; V gene: TRBV29-1; CDR3 protein: CSVGGEGSRENHGYTF; CDR3 DNA: TGCAGCGTTGGAGGCGAGGGTTCGAGGGAAAACCATGGCTACACCTTC
D gene: -; clone size: many; J gene: TRBJ1-4; V gene: TRBV29-1; CDR3 protein: CSVGGRGEKLFF; CDR3 DNA: TGCAGCGTTGGTGGTCGGGGTGAAAAACTGTTTTTT
D gene: -; clone size: -; J gene: TRBJ2-1; V gene: TRBV21-1; CDR3 protein: CASSCPRSVSSYNEQFF; CDR3 DNA: TGTGCCAGCAGCTGTCCACGTAGCGTAAGCTCCTACAATGAGCAGTTCTTC
D gene: -; clone size: many; J gene: TRBJ1-5; V gene: TRBV6-5; CDR3 protein: CASRPRQGLTNQPQHF; CDR3 DNA: TGTGCCAGCAGACCCCGGCAGGGGCTAACCAATCAGCCCCAGCATTTT
D gene: -; clone size: -; J gene: TRBJ1-5; V gene: TRBV11-2; CDR3 protein: CASSPYAIGLAAQSTDTQHF; CDR3 DNA: TGTGCTAGCAGCCCCTACGCAATAGGGCTAGCGGCCCAAAGCACAGATACGCAGCATTTT
D gene: TRBD2; clone size: -; J gene: TRBJ2-2; V gene: TRBV7-8; CDR3 protein: CANSLRGDSNTGELFF; CDR3 DNA: TGTGCCAACAGCTTACGGGGGGACTCCAACACCGGGGAGCTGTTTTTT
D gene: -; clone size: -; J gene: TRBJ2-1; V gene: TRBV12-3/TRBV12-4; CDR3 protein: CASNYETGNNEQFF; CDR3 DNA: TGTGCCAGCAACTATGAGACTGGGAACAATGAGCAGTTCTTC
D gene: TRBD2; clone size: -; J gene: TRBJ2-5; V gene: TRBV28; CDR3 protein: CASSSGGTYGTQYF; CDR3 DNA: TGTGCCAGTAGTTCCGGGGGGACCTACGGGACCCAGTACTTC
D gene: -; clone size: -; J gene: TRBJ2-7; V gene: TRBV28; CDR3 protein: CASSLYGANSYEQYF; CDR3 DNA: TGTGCCAGCAGCCTCTACGGGGCAAACTCCTACGAGCAGTACTTC
D gene: TRBD1; clone size: -; J gene: TRBJ1-1; V gene: TRBV10-3; CDR3 protein: CAISDPGGEAFF; CDR3 DNA: TGTGCTATCAGTGATCCAGGGGGTGAAGCTTTCTTT
D gene: TRBD1; clone size: many; J gene: TRBJ2-1; V gene: TRBV6-4; CDR3 protein: CASSRTGESNEQFF; CDR3 DNA: TGTGCCAGCAGTCGGACAGGGGAAAGCAATGAGCAGTTCTTC
D gene: TRBD1; clone size: many; J gene: TRBJ1-2; V gene: TRBV7-9; CDR3 protein: CASSQTGEGGYTF; CDR3 DNA: TGTGCCAGCAGCCAGACAGGGGAGGGTGGCTACACCTTC
D gene: TRBD2; clone size: once; J gene: TRBJ2-7; V gene: TRBV4-1; CDR3 protein: CANSPEGRVYEQYF; CDR3 DNA: TGCGCCAACAGCCCCGAGGGGAGGGTCTACGAGCAGTACTTC
D gene: TRBD2; clone size: -; J gene: TRBJ2-5; V gene: TRBV5-6; CDR3 protein: CASSPGGEETRYF; CDR3 DNA: TGTGCCAGCAGCCCGGGGGGGGAAGAGACCCGGTACTTC
D gene: TRBD2; clone size: few; J gene: TRBJ2-2; V gene: TRBV7-9; CDR3 protein: CASSQRVGTSPGELFF; CDR3 DNA: TGTGCCAGCAGCCAACGTGTCGGGACTAGCCCCGGGGAGCTGTTTTTT
D gene: -; clone size: -; J gene: TRBJ1-1; V gene: TRBV24-1; CDR3 protein: CAASATEYTEAFF; CDR3 DNA: TGTGCCGCCAGTGCGACAGAGTACACTGAAGCTTTCTTT
D gene: -; clone size: many; J gene: TRBJ1-3; V gene: TRBV6-6; CDR3 protein: CASSQDGSSGNTIYF; CDR3 DNA: TGTGCCAGCAGCCAGGACGGGAGCTCTGGAAACACCATATATTTT
D gene: -; clone size: few; J gene: TRBJ2-7; V gene: TRBV11-3; CDR3 protein: CVSSPRGVEPYEQYF; CDR3 DNA: TGTGTTAGCAGCCCGAGGGGGGTTGAACCCTACGAGCAGTACTTC
D gene: -; clone size: -; J gene: TRBJ2-6; V gene: TRBV29-1; CDR3 protein: CSVQNPRGRGANVLTF; CDR3 DNA: TGCAGCGTTCAAAATCCTCGGGGGAGAGGGGCCAACGTCCTGACTTTC
D gene: TRBD2; clone size: many; J gene: TRBJ2-5; V gene: TRBV29-1; CDR3 protein: CSVTQGLAAMKETQYF; CDR3 DNA: TGCAGCGTTACCCAGGGACTAGCAGCTATGAAAGAGACCCAGTACTTC
D gene: TRBD2; clone size: once; J gene: TRBJ2-4; V gene: TRBV11-3; CDR3 protein: CASTPLAGNIQCF; CDR3 DNA: TGCGCCAGCACCCCGCTAGCGGGAAACATTCAGTGCTTC